The 9 T cell receptor beta chains below all came from one sample that was sequenced in a study of T-cell memory formation after mild COVID-19. Each CDR3 protein gets one entry after TCRdb re-called the 5' RACE reads with MiXCR. This sample has roughly 310,000 distinct CDR3 sequences; around 15% occur once, and the top ten carry 22%. The material sequenced was PBMCs or a T cell subset sorted from them (not recorded which). These receptors were taken from a man in his late teens or twenties who had mild COVID-19 (a few samples of this study predate the infection). Cell type and time point are not known.

There are many counts of this clonotype. The V gene is TRBV5-1, the J gene TRBJ2-2; 10 bases fit TRBD2. The CDR3 has 16 amino acids. With V trimmed by 1 base and J by 4 bases, 4 bases remained unmatched. Germline V gene lookup returns CDR1 SGHRS and CDR2 YFSETQ. The CDR3 nucleotides read TGCGCCAGCAGCTTGCAGCGGGGGGGCCTCACCGGGGAGCTGTTTTTT. This gives the protein CASSLQRGGLTGELFF.

This clonotype turned up a few times. The gene calls are TRBV4-2 and TRBJ2-3; 7 bases align to TRBD2. The CDR3 is 17 amino acids. V gave up 4 bases and J gave up 4 bases; unmatched junction bases: 14. Germline V gene lookup returns CDR1 LGHNA and CDR2 YNFKEQ. CDR3 loop: CASSPSLGAGISDTQYF. The CDR3 DNA follows: TGTGCCAGCAGCCCCTCGCTAGGAGCGGGGATATCAGATACGCAGTATTTT.

The chain is built from TRBV5-1 and TRBJ1-4, with D perhaps TRBD1 (6 bases). Germline V CDR1 and CDR2: SGHRS, YFSETQ. With 4 bases removed from V and 5 bases from J, the gap between germline ends came to 15 bases. This CDR3 is 15 amino acids long. The CDR3 loop reads CASSAPDSSNEKLFF. DNA of the CDR3: TGCGCCAGCAGCGCACCGGACAGCTCAAATGAAAAACTGTTTTTT.

The chain recombines TRBV20-1 with TRBJ2-1; a possible D gene is TRBD2 (6 bases). Germline CDR1 is DFQATT and CDR2 is SNEGSKA (reference sequence). CDR3 length equals 14 residues. V lost 5 bases and J 6 bases, leaving 17 bases between the germline ends. CDR3 in DNA: TGCAGTGCTCACCCTTGGGGACTGCTCAATGAGCAGTTCTTC. Translated, it gives CSAHPWGLLNEQFF.

As regards this clonotype: The junction departs from the called germline gene at one end, perhaps through a read error. The chain's CDR3 is CASSLAGATRGSQHF. The CDR3 coding sequence is TGTGCCAGCAGCTTAGCGGGGGCCACCCGAGGGTCCCAGCACTTC. The rearrangement joins TRBV7-2 to TRBJ2-5; perhaps TRBD1 as D (6 bases). CDR3 length: 15 amino acids. Germline-derived CDR1 and CDR2 are SGHTA and FQGNSA. Filled out from reference TRBV7-2 and TRBJ2-5, the complete variable domain reads GAGVSQSPSNKVTEKGKDVELRCDPISGHTALYWYRQSLGQGLEFLIYFQGNSAPDKSGLPSDRFSAERTGGSVSTLTIQRTQQEDSAVYLCASSLAGATRGSQHFGPGTRLLVL.

This clonotype was observed many times. The chain links TRBV6-5 to TRBJ2-3; D remains ambiguous. Trimming pared 5 bases from V and 2 bases from J, leaving 8 bases between. Germline lookup yields CDR1 MNHEY and CDR2 SVGAGI. This CDR3 is built from 13 residues. The CDR3 sequence is CASSQASTDTQYF. The CDR3 coding sequence is TGTGCCAGCAGTCAGGCATCCACAGATACGCAGTATTTT.

This clonotype has a handful of counts. The chain uses TRBV21-1 and TRBJ2-7; the tabulated D call, TRBD2, remains unverified against the DNA. TRBV21-1 is a pseudogene segment. This CDR3 region has 14 residues. Written as DNA, the CDR3 is TGTGCCAGCAGCAAACAGCGGGGGATCCACGAGCAGTACGTC. This gives the protein CASSKQRGIHEQYV.

The chain carries TRBV6-2 or TRBV6-3 and TRBJ2-7, with TRBD1 as a possible D gene (6 bases). Trimming removed 2 bases from V and 6 bases from J, with 11 bases in between. This CDR3 comprises 13 residues. Per germline, CDR1 MNHEY and CDR2 SVGEGT. Here the CDR3 DNA reads TGTGCCAGCAGTTACGTGGGGGCAGGCGAGCAGTACTTC. The encoded protein is CASSYVGAGEQYF.

This clonotype has only a few counts. V and J are TRBV7-8 and TRBJ1-2; unclear D gene. V gave up 3 bases and J gave up 3 bases, with 8 bases separating them. This CDR3 contains 13 residues. CDR1 and CDR2 from the germline V gene are SGHVS and FQNEAQ. CDR3 region: CASSFLQYYGYTF. Written as DNA, the CDR3 is TGTGCCAGCAGCTTTTTACAGTACTATGGCTACACCTTC.